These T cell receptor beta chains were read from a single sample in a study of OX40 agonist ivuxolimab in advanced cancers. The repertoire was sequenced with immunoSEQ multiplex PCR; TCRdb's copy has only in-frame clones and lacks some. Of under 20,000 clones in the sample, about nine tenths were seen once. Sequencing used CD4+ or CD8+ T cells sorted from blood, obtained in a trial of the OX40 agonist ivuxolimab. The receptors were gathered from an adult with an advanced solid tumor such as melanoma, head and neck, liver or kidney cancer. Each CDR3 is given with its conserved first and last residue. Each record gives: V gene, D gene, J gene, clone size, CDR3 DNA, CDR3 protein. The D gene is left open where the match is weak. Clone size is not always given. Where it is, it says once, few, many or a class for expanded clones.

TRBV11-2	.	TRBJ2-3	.	TGTGCCAGCAGCTTAAGTACGGCTGGAGAGGTGCCAGATACGCAGTATTTT	CASSLSTAGEVPDTQYF
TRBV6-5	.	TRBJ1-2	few	TGTGCCAGCAGATCCGGGGATGGTGGCTACACCTTC	CASRSGDGGYTF
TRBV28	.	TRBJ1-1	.	TGTGCCAGCAGCCCAACAGGGTGGGGGACAAACACTGAAGCTTTCTTT	CASSPTGWGTNTEAFF
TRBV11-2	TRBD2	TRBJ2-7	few	TGTGCCAGCAGCTTCGGGACTAGCGCCGACGAGCAGTACTTC	CASSFGTSADEQYF
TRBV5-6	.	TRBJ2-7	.	TGTGCCAGCAGCACCGACAGGGAGCAGTACTTC	CASSTDREQYF
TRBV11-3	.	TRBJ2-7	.	TGTGCCAGCAGCTCGCGAAGCTACGAGCAGTACTTC	CASSSRSYEQYF
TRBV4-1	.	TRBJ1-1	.	TGCGCCAGCAGCCATCTACAGGGTAAGAACACTGAAGCTTTCTTT	CASSHLQGKNTEAFF
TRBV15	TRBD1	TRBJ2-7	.	TGTGCCACCAGCAAGGACAGGGTCAACGAGCAGTACTTC	CATSKDRVNEQYF
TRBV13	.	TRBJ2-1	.	TGTGCCAGCGGGAGTAAAGGTTTCTACAATGAGCAGTTCTTC	CASGSKGFYNEQFF
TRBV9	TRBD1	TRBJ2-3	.	TGTGCCAGCAGCCCCAGGCCCGGACAGGGGGCGCAGACAGATACGCAGTATTTT	CASSPRPGQGAQTDTQYF
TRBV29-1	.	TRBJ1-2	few	TGCAGCGTTGAAGTAGAAACGGCAGGCTACACCTTC	CSVEVETAGYTF
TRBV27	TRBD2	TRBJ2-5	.	TGTGCCAGCAGTTCCCTGGGGGGGACGAGGGACCAGTACTTC	CASSSLGGTRDQYF
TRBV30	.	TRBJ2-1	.	TGTGCCTGGAGTGGGGCGGGCTGGAATGAGCAGTTCTTC	CAWSGAGWNEQFF
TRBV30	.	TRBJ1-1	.	TGTGCCTGGAGTATGGACTCAAACACTGAAGCTTTCTTT	CAWSMDSNTEAFF
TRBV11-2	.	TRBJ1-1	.	TGTGCCAGCAGCAATATGAACACTGAAGCTTTCTTT	CASSNMNTEAFF
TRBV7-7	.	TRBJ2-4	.	TGTGCTAGCAGCCCACTAGAATATCCCCACATTCAGTACTTC	CASSPLEYPHIQYF
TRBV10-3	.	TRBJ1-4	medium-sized	TGTGCCATCAGCCCGGACCCGGTAGAGACTAATGAAAAACTGTTTTTT	CAISPDPVETNEKLFF
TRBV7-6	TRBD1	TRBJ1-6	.	TGTGCCAGCAGCTTATTCCCGGGACAGGGTGGATCACCCCTCCACTTT	CASSLFPGQGGSPLHF
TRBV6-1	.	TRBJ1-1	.	TGTGCCAGCAGTCCTACAGGGATGAACACTGAAGCTTTCTTT	CASSPTGMNTEAFF
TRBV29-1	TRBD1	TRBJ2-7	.	TGCAGCGTTGAAGCCCCAGGGGGAAGCACCTACGAGCAGTACTTC	CSVEAPGGSTYEQYF
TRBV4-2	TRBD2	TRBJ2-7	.	TGTGCCAGCAGCCAAGCTAGCGGGCTATTAACCGAGCAGTACTTC	CASSQASGLLTEQYF
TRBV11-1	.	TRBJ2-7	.	TGTGCCAGCAGCTCTCCCTGGACACCATCCTACGAGCAGTACTTC	CASSSPWTPSYEQYF
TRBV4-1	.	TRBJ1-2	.	TGCGCCAGCAGCCAAGGCGTGGGGGCGCGGATCCTACCATATGGCTACACCTTC	CASSQGVGARILPYGYTF
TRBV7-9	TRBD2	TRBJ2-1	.	TGTGCCAGCAGCTTAGGGGCTAGCGGGAGTAGGTTCTTC	CASSLGASGSRFF
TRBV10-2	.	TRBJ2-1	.	TGCGCCAGCAGCGCCCTTTTGCTAGGGCAGAGTGAGCAGTTCTTC	CASSALLLGQSEQFF
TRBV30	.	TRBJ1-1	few	TGTGCCGCCGATACACAAGGGGGGACTGAAGCTTTCTTT	CAADTQGGTEAFF
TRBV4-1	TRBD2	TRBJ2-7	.	TGCGCCAGCAGCCACGCCCGGAGCGGGGGGTACGAGCAGTACTTC	CASSHARSGGYEQYF
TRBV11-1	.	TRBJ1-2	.	TGTGCCAGCAGCTTATTTCCATCCGGCTACACCTTC	CASSLFPSGYTF
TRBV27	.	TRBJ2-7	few	TGTGCCAGCAGCTTCGAGGGGGGGATTCACGACGAGCAGTACTTC	CASSFEGGIHDEQYF
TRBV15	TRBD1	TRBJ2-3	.	TGTGCCACCGGAGACAGGGGGGGGACAGCAGATACGCAGTATTTT	CATGDRGGTADTQYF
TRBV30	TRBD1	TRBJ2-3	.	TGTGCCTGGAGGCCGGACAGGGAGTTAACAGATACGCAGTATTTT	CAWRPDRELTDTQYF
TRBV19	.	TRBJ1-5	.	TGTGCCAGCGCCCCCCGGAGGGGGGATAGTCAGCCCCAGCATTTT	CASAPRRGDSQPQHF
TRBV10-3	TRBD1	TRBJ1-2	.	TGTGCCATCAGTCAGGGGGAACTTGGCTACACCTTC	CAISQGELGYTF
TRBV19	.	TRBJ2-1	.	TGTGCCAGTGTGGGGACATCCACCTACAATGAGCAGTTCTTC	CASVGTSTYNEQFF
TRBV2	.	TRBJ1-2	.	TGTGCCAGCACCCCCCAGAGGCCCCCGGGGGGCTACACCTTC	CASTPQRPPGGYTF
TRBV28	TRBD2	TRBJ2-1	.	TGTGCAGCAAAGGGACTAGATAACAATGAGCAGTTCTTC	CAAKGLDNNEQFF
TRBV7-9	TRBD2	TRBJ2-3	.	TGTGCCAGCAGCTCCATTCGACTAGCCCCTGATACGCAGTATTTT	CASSSIRLAPDTQYF
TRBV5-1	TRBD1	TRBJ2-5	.	TGCGCCAGCAGCTTGTTGTCGGACAGGGAATTTATCGCTCACGAAGAGACCCAGTACTTC	CASSLLSDREFIAHEETQYF
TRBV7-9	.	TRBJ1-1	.	TGTGCCAGCAGCGCCGACACTCCGCGGAATTCTGAAGCTTTCTTT	CASSADTPRNSEAFF
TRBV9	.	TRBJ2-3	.	TGTGCCAGCAGTCTAGGGCCAGGGGGGACAGATACGCAGTATTTT	CASSLGPGGTDTQYF
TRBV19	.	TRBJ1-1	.	TGTGCCAGTAGTATTTACTCCCTGGAAACTGAAGCTTTCTTT	CASSIYSLETEAFF
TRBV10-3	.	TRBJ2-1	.	TGTGCCACCCGGAGAGTGGGGGGCTACAATGAGCAGTTCTTC	CATRRVGGYNEQFF
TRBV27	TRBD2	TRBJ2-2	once	TGTGCCAGCAGTTTTCTAGCGGGGCAGAACACCGGGGAGCTGTTTTTT	CASSFLAGQNTGELFF
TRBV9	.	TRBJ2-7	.	TGTGCCAGCAGCGCCGGATATTCCTACGAGCAGTACTTC	CASSAGYSYEQYF
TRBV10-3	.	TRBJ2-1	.	TGTGCCATCAGTGCAGGACCGGGGGGCAGTGAGCAGTTCTTC	CAISAGPGGSEQFF
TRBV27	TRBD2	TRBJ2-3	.	TGTGCCAGCAGTTTGGGCGGGAGGGGCGCAGATACGCAGTATTTT	CASSLGGRGADTQYF
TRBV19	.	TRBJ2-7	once	TGTGCCAGTAGTATAGAGGTCCAGGGGTACGGCGAGCAGTACTTC	CASSIEVQGYGEQYF
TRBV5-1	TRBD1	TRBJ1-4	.	TGCGCCAGCAGCCTAGGGACAGGGGGAACTAATGAAAAACTGTTTTTT	CASSLGTGGTNEKLFF
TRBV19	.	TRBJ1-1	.	TGTGCCAGTAGTTCCCTGCAGGGATACACTGAAGCTTTCTTT	CASSSLQGYTEAFF
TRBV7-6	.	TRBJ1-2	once	TGTGCCAGCAGCACGCCGGGAGGATCAACCTCTGGCTACACCTTC	CASSTPGGSTSGYTF
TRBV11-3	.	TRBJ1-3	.	TGTGCCAGCAGCCCTTTCATGGGCTCTGGAAACACCATATATTTT	CASSPFMGSGNTIYF
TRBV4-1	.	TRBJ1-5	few	TGCGCCAGCAGCCACGGGACTACCTGGGGGCAGCCCCAGCATTTT	CASSHGTTWGQPQHF
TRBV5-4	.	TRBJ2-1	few	TGTGCCAGCAGCCTGAAACGCGGGCGGCACAATGAGCAGTTCTTC	CASSLKRGRHNEQFF
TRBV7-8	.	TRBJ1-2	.	TGTGCCAGCAGCTTAGTCGGGGATTATGGCTACACCTTC	CASSLVGDYGYTF
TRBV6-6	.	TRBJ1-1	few	TGTGCCACCACGGTTTTGACTGAAGCTTTCTTT	CATTVLTEAFF
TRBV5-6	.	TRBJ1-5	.	TGTGCCAGCAGCTTGGCTCTCAACAATCAGCCCCAGCATTTT	CASSLALNNQPQHF
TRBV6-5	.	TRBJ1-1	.	TGTGCCAGCAGTTACGTGGAGGGTGGGGAAGCTTTCTTT	CASSYVEGGEAFF